Included here is one T cell receptor beta chain sequence, with context. The data were obtained in a study of blood T cell repertoires in COVID-19. Across the whole study: Some COVID-19 samples were acute and others convalescent; all came from the United States, Italy and Spain. Sources were T cells, B-cell-depleted T cells, or PBMCs; the material itself was cDNA or gDNA.

CDR3 size: 16 residues. CDR1 and CDR2 from the germline V gene are MNHNS and SASEGT. Germline trimming cut 4 bases from V and 2 bases from J; bases unmatched to any gene: 6. Methods used by the authors: Amplification from reference gene primers served as the basis for estimated nucleated cell counts. Libraries were prepared by immunoSEQ multiplex PCR; TCRdb keeps only in-frame clonotypes and omits some of them. That table is the source of V, J and clone size, and D and trimming were worked out from the DNA. The sample contains 70,000 to 100,000 clones, more than 90% of which appear only once. This chain uses TRBV6-1 with TRBJ1-5; 9 positions match TRBD1. This receptor was obtained from a man aged 55 to 70 with acute or convalescent COVID-19. Source material: peripheral blood. In DNA form, the CDR3 reads TGTGCCAGCAGTGTAGACAGGGGGAGCGGCAATCAGCCCCAGCATTTT. The encoded protein is CASSVDRGSGNQPQHF.